This TCR beta chain originates from a study of T cell repertoires in cytomegalovirus infection. Overall study: An indication of both CMV infection and matching HLA type came from public TCR beta signatures. Study observations and caveats: Public TCR beta family frequency separated CMV-and-HLA carriers, including in an independent cohort. HLA-C-restricted CMV clonotypes gave the most frequent clonotype in two of eight donors.

TCRdb itself ran the reads through MiXCR, one entry per CDR3 protein. The sample has about 740,000 distinct CDR3 sequences, 35% seen once. To note about this clonotype: Its matching antigen is unknown.

The CDR3 spans 13 residues. Trimming stripped 2 bases from V and 7 bases from J, with 9 bases between. Germline V gene data show CDR1 as MNHNS and CDR2 as SASEGT. Sequenced input: PBMCs. The rearrangement links TRBV6-1 to TRBJ2-1, with D unresolved. The sequence was obtained from a human donor in good health (CMV status not recorded). Some clones in this sample may be carry-over from other donors' samples. CDR3 amino acids: CASSEYGRNEQFF. The CDR3 DNA reads as TGTGCCAGCAGTGAATATGGCAGGAATGAGCAGTTCTTC.